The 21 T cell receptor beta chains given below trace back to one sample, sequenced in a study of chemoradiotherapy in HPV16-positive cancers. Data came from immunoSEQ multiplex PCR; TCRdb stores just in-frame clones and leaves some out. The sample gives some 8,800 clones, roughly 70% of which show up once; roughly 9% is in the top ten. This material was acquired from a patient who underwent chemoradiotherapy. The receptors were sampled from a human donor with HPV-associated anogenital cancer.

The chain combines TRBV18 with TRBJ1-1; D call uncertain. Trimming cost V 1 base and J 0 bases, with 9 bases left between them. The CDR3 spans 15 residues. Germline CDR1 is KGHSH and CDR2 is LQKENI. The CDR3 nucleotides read TGTGCCAGCTCACCACTGAACAAAATGAACACTGAAGCTTTCTTT. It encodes CASSPLNKMNTEAFF.

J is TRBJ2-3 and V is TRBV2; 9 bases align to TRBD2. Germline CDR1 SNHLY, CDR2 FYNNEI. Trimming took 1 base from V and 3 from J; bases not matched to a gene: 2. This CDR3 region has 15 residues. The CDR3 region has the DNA TGTGCCAGCAGTGAAGGCGGGGGGGCAACAGATACGCAGTATTTT. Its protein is CASSEGGGATDTQYF.

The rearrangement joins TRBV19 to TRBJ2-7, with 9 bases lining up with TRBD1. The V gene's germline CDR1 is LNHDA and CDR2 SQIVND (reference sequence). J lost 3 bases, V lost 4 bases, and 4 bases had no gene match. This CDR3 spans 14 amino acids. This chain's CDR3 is CASSKDRGHYEQYF. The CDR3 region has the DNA TGTGCCAGTAGTAAGGACAGGGGACACTACGAGCAGTACTTC. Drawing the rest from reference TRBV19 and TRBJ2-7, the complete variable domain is DGGITQSPKYLFRKEGQNVTLSCEQNLNHDAMYWYRQDPGQGLRLIYYSQIVNDFQKGDIAEGYSVSREKKESFPLTVTSAQKNPTAFYLCASSKDRGHYEQYFGPGTRLTVT.

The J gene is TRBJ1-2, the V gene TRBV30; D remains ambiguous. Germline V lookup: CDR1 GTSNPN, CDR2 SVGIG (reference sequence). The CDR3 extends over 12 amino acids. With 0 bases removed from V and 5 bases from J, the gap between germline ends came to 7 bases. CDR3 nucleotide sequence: TGTGCCTGGAGTGTTGGCTGGTATGGCTACACCTTC. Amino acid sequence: CAWSVGWYGYTF.

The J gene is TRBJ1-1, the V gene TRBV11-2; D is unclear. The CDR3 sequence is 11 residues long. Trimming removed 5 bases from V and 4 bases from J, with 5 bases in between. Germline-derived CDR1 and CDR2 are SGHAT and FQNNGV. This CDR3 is CASSLATEAFF. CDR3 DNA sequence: TGTGCCAGCAGCCTGGCCACTGAAGCTTTCTTT.

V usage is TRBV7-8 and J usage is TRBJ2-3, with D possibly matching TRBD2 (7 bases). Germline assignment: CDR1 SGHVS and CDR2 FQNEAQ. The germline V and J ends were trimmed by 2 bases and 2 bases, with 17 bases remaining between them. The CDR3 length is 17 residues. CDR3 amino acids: CASSLRMRGGATDTQYF. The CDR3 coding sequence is TGTGCCAGCAGCTTAAGGATGAGAGGGGGGGCCACAGATACGCAGTATTTT.

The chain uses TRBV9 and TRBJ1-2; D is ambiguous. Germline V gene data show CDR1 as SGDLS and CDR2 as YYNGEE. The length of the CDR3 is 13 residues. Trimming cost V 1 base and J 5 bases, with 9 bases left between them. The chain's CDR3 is CASSVRLGYGYTF. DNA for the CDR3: TGTGCCAGCAGCGTACGTCTGGGATATGGCTACACCTTC.

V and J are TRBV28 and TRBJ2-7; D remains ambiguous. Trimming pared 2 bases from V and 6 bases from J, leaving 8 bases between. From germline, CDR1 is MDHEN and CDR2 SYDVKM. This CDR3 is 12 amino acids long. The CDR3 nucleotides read TGTGCCAGCAGTTTAAGGCAGCCCGAGCAGTACTTC. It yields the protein CASSLRQPEQYF.

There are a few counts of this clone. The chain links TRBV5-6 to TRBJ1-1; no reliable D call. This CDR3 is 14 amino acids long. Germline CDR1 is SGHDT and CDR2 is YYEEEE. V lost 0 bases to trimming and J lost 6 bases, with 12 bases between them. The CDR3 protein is CASSLDFNSPEAFF. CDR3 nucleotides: TGTGCCAGCAGCTTGGACTTTAATAGTCCTGAAGCTTTCTTT.

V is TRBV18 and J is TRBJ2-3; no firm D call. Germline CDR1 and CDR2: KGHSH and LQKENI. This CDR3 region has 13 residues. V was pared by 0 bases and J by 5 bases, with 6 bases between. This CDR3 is CASSPPSRDTQYF. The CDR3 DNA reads TGTGCCAGCTCACCACCTTCACGAGATACGCAGTATTTT.

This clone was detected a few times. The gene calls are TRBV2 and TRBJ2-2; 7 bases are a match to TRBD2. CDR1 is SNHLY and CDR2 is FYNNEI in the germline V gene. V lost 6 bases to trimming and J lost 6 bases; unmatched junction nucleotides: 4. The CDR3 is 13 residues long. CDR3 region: CASRLARAGELFF. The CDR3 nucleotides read TGTGCCAGCAGACTAGCGAGGGCCGGGGAGCTGTTTTTT.

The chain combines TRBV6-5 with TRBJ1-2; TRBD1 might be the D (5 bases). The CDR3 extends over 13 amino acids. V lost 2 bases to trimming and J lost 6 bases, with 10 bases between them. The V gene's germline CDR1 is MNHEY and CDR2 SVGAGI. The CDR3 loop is CASSYAGNHGYTF. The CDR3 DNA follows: TGTGCCAGCAGTTACGCAGGGAACCATGGCTACACCTTC.

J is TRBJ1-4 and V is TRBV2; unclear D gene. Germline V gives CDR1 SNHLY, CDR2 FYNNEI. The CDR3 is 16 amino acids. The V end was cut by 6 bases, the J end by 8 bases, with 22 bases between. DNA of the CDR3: TGTGCCAGCAGGGTAGCGGAAGGTTACCCCCGAGAAAAACTGTTTTTT. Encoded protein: CASRVAEGYPREKLFF.

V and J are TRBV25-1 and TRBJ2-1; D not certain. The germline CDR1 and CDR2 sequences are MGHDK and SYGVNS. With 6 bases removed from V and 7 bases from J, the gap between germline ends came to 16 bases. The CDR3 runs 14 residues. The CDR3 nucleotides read TGTGCCAGCAGCCCTAATACCCGGTGGAATGAGCAGTTCTTC. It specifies CASSPNTRWNEQFF.

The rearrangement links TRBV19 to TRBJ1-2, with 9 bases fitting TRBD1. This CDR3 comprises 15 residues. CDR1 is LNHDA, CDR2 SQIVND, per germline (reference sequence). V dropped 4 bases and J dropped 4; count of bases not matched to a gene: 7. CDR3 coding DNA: TGTGCCAGTAGTACGGGACAGGGAGTGGGCTATGGCTACACCTTC. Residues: CASSTGQGVGYGYTF. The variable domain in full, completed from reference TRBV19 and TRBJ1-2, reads DGGITQSPKYLFRKEGQNVTLSCEQNLNHDAMYWYRQDPGQGLRLIYYSQIVNDFQKGDIAEGYSVSREKKESFPLTVTSAQKNPTAFYLCASSTGQGVGYGYTFGSGTRLTVV.

CDR3 loop: CATSRAPSGGQETQYF. The CDR3 DNA reads TGTGCCACCAGCAGAGCTCCTAGCGGGGGGCAAGAGACCCAGTACTTC. This sequence joins TRBV15 and TRBJ2-5; 11 positions agree with TRBD2. Losses at the gene ends were 1 base for V and 2 bases for J; bases not matched to a gene: 3. The CDR3 is made up of 16 amino acids. Germline-derived CDR1 and CDR2 are LNHNV and YYDKDF (reference sequence). Full variable domain (missing parts from reference TRBV15 and TRBJ2-5): DAMVIQNPRYQVTQFGKPVTLSCSQTLNHNVMYWYQQKSSQAPKLLFHYYDKDFNNEADTPDNFQSRRPNTSFCFLDIRSPGLGDTAMYLCATSRAPSGGQETQYFGPGTRLLVL.

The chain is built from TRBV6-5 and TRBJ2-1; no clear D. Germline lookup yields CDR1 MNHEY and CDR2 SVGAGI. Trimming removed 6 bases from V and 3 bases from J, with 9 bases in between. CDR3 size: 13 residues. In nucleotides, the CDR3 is TGTGCCAGCAGGCTAACCGGCTACAATGAGCAGTTCTTC. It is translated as CASRLTGYNEQFF.

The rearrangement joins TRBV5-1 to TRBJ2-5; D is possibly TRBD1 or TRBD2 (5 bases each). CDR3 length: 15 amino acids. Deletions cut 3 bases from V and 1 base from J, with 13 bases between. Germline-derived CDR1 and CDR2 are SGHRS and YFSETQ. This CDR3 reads CASSSGTGAQETQYF. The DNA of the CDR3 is TGCGCCAGCAGCTCAGGGACCGGGGCCCAAGAGACCCAGTACTTC.

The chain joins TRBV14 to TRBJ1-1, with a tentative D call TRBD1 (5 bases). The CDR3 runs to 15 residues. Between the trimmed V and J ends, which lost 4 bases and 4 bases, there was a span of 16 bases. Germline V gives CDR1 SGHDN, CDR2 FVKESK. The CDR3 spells CASSRLASGGTEAFF. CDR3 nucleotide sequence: TGTGCCAGCAGCCGACTAGCATCGGGGGGCACTGAAGCTTTCTTT.

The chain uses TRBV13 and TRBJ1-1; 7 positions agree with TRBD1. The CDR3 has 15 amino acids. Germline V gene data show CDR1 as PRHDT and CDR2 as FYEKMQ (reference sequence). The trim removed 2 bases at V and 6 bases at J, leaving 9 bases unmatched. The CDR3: CASSLQGGEGAEAFF. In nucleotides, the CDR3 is TGTGCCAGCAGCTTACAGGGGGGAGAAGGGGCTGAAGCTTTCTTT.

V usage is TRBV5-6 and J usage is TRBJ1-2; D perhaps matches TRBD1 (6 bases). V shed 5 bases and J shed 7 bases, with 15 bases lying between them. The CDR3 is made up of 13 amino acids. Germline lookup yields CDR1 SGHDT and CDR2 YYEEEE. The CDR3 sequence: CASSLARGAGYTF. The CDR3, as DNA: TGTGCCAGCAGTCTAGCCAGGGGAGCTGGCTACACCTTC.